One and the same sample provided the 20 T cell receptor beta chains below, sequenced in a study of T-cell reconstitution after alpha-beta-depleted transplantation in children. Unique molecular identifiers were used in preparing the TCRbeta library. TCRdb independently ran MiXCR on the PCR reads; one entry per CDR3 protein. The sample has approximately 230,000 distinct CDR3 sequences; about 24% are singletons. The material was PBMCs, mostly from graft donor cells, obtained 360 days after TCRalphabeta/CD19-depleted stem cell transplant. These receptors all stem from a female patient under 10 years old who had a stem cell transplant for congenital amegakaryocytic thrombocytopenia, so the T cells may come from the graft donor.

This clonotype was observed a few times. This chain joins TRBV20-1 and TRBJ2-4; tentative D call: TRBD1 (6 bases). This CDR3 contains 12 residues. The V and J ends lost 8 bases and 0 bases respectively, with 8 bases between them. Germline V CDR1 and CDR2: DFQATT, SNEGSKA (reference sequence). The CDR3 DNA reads TGCAGTTGGGGACAAGCCAAAAACATTCAGTACTTC. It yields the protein CSWGQAKNIQYF.

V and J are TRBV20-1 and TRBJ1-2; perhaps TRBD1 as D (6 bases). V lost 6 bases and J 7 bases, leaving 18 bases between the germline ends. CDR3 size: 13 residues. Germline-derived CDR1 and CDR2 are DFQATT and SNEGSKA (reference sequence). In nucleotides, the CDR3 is TGCAGTGCCGGACGGACAGACAAATCTGGCTACACCTTC. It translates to CSAGRTDKSGYTF.

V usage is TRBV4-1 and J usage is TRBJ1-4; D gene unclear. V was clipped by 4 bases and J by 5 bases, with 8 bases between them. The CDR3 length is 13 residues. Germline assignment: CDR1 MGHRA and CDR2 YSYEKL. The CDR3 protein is CASSRRENEKLFF. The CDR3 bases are TGCGCCAGCAGCCGCCGGGAGAATGAAAAACTGTTTTTT.

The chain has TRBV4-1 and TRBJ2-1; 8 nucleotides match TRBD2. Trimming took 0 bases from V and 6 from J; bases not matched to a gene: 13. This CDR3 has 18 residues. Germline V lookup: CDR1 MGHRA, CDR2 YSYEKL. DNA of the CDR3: TGCGCCAGCAGCCAAGATAATTTAGTGGAGCGGGAGACCAATGAGCAGTTCTTC. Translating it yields CASSQDNLVERETNEQFF.

CDR3 in amino acids: CASSVGASRGSTDTQYF. Here the CDR3 DNA reads TGTGCCAGCAGCGTAGGGGCTTCCAGAGGGAGCACAGATACGCAGTATTTT. This chain connects TRBV9 to TRBJ2-3; TRBD2 is a possible D gene (5 bases). V was trimmed by 0 bases and J by 0 bases, leaving 14 bases between them. The CDR3 totals 17 residues. In germline, CDR1 is SGDLS, CDR2 YYNGEE.

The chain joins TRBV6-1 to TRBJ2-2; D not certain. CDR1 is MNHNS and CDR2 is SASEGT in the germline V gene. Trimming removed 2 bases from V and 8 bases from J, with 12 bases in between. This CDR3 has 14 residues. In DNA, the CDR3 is TGTGCCAGCAGTGAATTTTTCACTTCAGGGGAGCTGTTTTTT. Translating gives CASSEFFTSGELFF.

For the CDR3, the DNA is TGCAGTGCTAGCACATCTCCGGGAATCAGCTCCTACGAGCAGTACTTC. Protein sequence: CSASTSPGISSYEQYF. The V and J genes are TRBV20-1 and TRBJ2-7; D possibly corresponds to TRBD2 (5 bases). V gave up 3 bases and J gave up 0 bases, with 18 bases separating them. This CDR3 is 16 amino acids long. From germline, CDR1 is DFQATT and CDR2 SNEGSKA (reference sequence).

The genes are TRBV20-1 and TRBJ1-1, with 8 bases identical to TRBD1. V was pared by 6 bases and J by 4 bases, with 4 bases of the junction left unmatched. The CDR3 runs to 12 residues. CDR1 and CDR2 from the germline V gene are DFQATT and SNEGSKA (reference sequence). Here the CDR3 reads CSATTGGTEAFF. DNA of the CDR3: TGCAGTGCAACAACAGGGGGCACTGAAGCTTTCTTT.

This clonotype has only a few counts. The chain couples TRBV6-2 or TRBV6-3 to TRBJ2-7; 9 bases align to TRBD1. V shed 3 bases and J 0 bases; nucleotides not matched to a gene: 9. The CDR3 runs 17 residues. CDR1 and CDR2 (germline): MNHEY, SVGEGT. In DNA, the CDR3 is TGTGCCAGCAGTTATAGAAACCCGGGACAGGGCTCCTACGAGCAGTACTTC. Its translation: CASSYRNPGQGSYEQYF.

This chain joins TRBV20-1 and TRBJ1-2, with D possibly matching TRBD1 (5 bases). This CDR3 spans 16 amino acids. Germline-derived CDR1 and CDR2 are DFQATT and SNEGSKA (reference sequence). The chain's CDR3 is CSAIKNGGTVNYGYTF. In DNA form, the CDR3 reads TGCAGCGCCATAAAAAACGGGGGTACGGTTAACTATGGCTACACCTTC.

The CDR3 DNA follows: TGTGCCAGCAGGATGCAAGAGACCCAGTACTTC. This codes for CASRMQETQYF. V and J are TRBV7-9 and TRBJ2-5; D not certain. Looked up from germline, CDR1 is SEHNR and CDR2 is FQNEAQ (reference sequence). Between the trimmed V and J ends, which lost 6 bases and 2 bases, there was a span of 4 bases. CDR3 length: 11 residues.

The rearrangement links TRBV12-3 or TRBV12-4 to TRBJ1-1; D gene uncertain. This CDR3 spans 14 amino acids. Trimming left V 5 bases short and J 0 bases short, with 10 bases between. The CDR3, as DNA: TGTGCCAGCAGTGGATCGACGGTGAACACTGAAGCTTTCTTT. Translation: CASSGSTVNTEAFF.

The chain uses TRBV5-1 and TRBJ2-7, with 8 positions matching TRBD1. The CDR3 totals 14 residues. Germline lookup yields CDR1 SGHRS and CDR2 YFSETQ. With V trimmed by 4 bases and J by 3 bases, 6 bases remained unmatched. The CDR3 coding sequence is TGCGCCAGCAGCCCGGGACAGGACCACTACGAGCAGTACTTC. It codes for CASSPGQDHYEQYF.

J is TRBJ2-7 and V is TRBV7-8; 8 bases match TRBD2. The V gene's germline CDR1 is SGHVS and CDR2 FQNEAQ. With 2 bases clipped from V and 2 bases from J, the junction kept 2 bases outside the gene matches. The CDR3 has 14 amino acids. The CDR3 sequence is CASSLKAGAYEQYF. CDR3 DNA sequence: TGTGCCAGCAGCTTAAAAGCGGGAGCCTACGAGCAGTACTTC.

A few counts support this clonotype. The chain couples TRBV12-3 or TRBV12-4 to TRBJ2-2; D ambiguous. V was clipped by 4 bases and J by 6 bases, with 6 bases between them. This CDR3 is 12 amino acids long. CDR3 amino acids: CASSWSSGELFF. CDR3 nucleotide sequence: TGTGCCAGCAGTTGGAGCTCCGGGGAGCTGTTTTTT.

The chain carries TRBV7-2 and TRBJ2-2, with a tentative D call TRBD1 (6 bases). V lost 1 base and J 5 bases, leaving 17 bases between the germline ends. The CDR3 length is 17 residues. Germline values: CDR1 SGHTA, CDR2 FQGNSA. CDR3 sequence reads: CASSLGWGTGTTGELFF. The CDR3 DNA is TGTGCCAGCAGCTTAGGTTGGGGGACCGGGACAACCGGGGAGCTGTTTTTT. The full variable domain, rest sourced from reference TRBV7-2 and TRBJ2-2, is GAGVSQSPSNKVTEKGKDVELRCDPISGHTALYWYRQSLGQGLEFLIYFQGNSAPDKSGLPSDRFSAERTGGSVSTLTIQRTQQEDSAVYLCASSLGWGTGTTGELFFGEGSRLTVL.

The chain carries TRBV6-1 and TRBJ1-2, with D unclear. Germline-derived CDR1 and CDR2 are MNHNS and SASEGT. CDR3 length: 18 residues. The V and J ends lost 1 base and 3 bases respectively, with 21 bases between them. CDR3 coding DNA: TGTGCCAGCAGTGAAGATCAAGCCTTCCTACTCCGTCACTATGGCTACACCTTC. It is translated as CASSEDQAFLLRHYGYTF.

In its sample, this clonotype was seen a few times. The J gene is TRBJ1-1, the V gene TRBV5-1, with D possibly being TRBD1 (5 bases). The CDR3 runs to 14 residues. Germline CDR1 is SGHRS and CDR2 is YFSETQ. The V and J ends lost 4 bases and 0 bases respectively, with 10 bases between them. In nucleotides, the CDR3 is TGCGCCAGCAGCGCACGACAGATGAACACTGAAGCTTTCTTT. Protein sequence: CASSARQMNTEAFF.

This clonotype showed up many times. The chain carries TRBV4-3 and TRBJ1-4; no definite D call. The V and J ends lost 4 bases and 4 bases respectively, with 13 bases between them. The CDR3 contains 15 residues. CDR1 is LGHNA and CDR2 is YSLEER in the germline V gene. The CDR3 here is CASSLSAVRNEKLFF. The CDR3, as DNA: TGCGCCAGCAGCCTATCGGCGGTGCGTAATGAAAAACTGTTTTTT.

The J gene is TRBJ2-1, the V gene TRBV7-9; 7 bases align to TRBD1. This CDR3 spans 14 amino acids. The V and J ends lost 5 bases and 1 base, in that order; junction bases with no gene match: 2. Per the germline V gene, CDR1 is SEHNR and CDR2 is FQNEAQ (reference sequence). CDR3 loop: CASSPDRSYNEQFF. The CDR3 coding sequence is TGTGCCAGCAGCCCGGACAGGTCCTACAATGAGCAGTTCTTC.